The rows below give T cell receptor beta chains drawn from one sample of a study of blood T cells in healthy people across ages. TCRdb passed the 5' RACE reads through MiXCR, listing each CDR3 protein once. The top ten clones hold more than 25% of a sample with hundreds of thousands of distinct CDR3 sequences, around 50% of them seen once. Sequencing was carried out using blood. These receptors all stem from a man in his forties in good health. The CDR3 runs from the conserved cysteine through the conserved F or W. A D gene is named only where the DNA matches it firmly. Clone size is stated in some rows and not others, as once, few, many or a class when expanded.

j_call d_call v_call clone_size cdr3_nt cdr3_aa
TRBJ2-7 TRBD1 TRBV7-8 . TGTGCCAGCAGCTTAACAGGGGGCGGAGAGCAGTACTTC CASSLTGGGEQYF
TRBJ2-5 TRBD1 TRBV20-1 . TGCAGTGCTAGAGATGGGGACAGGGGGCGAGAGACCCAGTACTTC CSARDGDRGRETQYF
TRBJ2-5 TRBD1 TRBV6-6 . TGTGCCAGCAGTCTCTCGGACAGGGGGGTGGGGGCCCAGTACTTC CASSLSDRGVGAQYF
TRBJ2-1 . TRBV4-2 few TGTGCCAGCAGCCAAGATCCCCCCATGGCCTACAATGAGCAGTTCTTC CASSQDPPMAYNEQFF
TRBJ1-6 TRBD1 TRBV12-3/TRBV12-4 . TGTGCCAGCAGCTACCTACAGGGGGCAGGTTCACCCCTCCACTTT CASSYLQGAGSPLHF
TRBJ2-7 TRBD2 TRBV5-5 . TGTGCCAGCAGCTTGGGCTGGCGGGAGGGCTCCTACGAGCAGTACTTC CASSLGWREGSYEQYF
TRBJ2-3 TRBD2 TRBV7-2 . TGTGCCAGCAGCCCGGGCCAACTAGCGGCCCAGTATTTT CASSPGQLAAQYF
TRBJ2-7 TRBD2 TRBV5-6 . TGTGCCAGCAGAAATAGCGGGATCGAGCAGTACTTC CASRNSGIEQYF
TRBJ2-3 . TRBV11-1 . TGTGCCAGCAGCTTACGATCAAAGGCGACGGGAGATACGCAGTATTTT CASSLRSKATGDTQYF
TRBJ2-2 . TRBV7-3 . TGTGCCAGCAGCTTGCAAAGTGATGCCGGGGAGCTGTTTTTT CASSLQSDAGELFF
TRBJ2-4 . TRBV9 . TGTGCCAGCAGCGTAACAGGGTGGTCCAAAAACATTCAGTACTTC CASSVTGWSKNIQYF
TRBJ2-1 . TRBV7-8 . TGTGCCAGCACCCTGAGGGAAGGAAACAATGAGCAGTTCTTC CASTLREGNNEQFF
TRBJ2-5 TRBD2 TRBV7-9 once TGTGCCAGCAGCTTATCTCTTCCTAGCGGAGTTCAGAAAGAGGCCCAGTACTTC CASSLSLPSGVQKEAQYF
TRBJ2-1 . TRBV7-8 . TGTGCCAGCATCTCTCGAGCAGGGACTCTAAGGCCCCGCCCTAATGAGCAGTTCTTC CASISRAGTLRPRPNEQFF
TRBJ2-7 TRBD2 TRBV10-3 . TGTGCCGTACGGACTAGCGGGTCCTACGAGCAGTACTTC CAVRTSGSYEQYF
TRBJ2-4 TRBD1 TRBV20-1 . TGCAGTGCTAGCACGACAGGGGCCATAAACATTCAGTACTTC CSASTTGAINIQYF
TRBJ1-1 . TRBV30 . TGTGCCTGGAGCGTGGTGGTTCGGGACACTGAAGCTTTCTTT CAWSVVVRDTEAFF
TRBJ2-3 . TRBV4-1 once TGCGCCAGCAGCCAAGTCGGCGGGCATCGGACAGATACGCAGTATTTT CASSQVGGHRTDTQYF
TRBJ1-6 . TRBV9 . TGTGCCAGCAGCGTAGCGGACGTCCGTTCACCCCTCCACTTT CASSVADVRSPLHF
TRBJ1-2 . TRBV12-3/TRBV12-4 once TGTGCCAGCAGTTTAGATCCGTACAGGGCCTTCTATGGCTACACCTTC CASSLDPYRAFYGYTF
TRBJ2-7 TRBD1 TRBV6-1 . TGTGCCCTAACCGGGCAGGGGGATCTCTACGAGCAGTACTTC CALTGQGDLYEQYF
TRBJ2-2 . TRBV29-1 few TGCAGCGTGCCCAGGGGCGCTGCGAACACCGGGGAGCTGTTTTTT CSVPRGAANTGELFF
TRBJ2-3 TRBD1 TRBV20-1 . TGCAGTGCTAGCTCGGTCGGGACAGGGGCGTTCACAGATACGCAGTATTTT CSASSVGTGAFTDTQYF